This T cell receptor (beta chain) comes out of a study of T cells after yellow fever vaccination. Per the germline V gene, CDR1 is LGHNA and CDR2 is YNFKEQ. This CDR3 region has 16 residues. V lost 0 bases, J lost 0 bases, and 9 bases lay in between. One entry per CDR3 protein results from TCRdb running MiXCR on the 5' RACE reads. The sample shows about 26,000 distinct CDR3 sequences, roughly 4.5% of them seen only once. Findings and caveats of the study: Almost none of the vaccine-responding clonotypes turned up in sorted memory subsets on day 0, the data showed. Across the CD4 and CD8 compartments, a small share of clonotypes was present in both. Researchers cautioned that FACS-sorted repertoires could harbor abundant clonotypes contaminating from the bulk population. Post-booster reappearance was seen for most primary-vaccination clones (around 97% CD4, around 90% CD8).

This clonotype is judged medium-sized. The sample here was PBMCs, either bulk or a sorted T-cell subset (CD4+, CD8+, memory, or dextramer-sorted; not recorded which), taken on the day of the yellow fever booster vaccination. The TCR was taken from a man in his late teens or twenties who received the YFV17D yellow fever vaccine. This chain links TRBV4-2 with TRBJ2-1; unclear D gene. The chain's CDR3 is CASSQEGSTSYNEQFF. The CDR3, as DNA: TGTGCCAGCAGCCAAGAGGGATCTACCTCCTACAATGAGCAGTTCTTC.